Listed here are 18 T cell receptor beta chains from one sample, sequenced in a study of blood T cell repertoires in COVID-19. This table comes from immunoSEQ multiplex PCR, and its TCRdb copy is limited to in-frame clones, with some not included. The sample yields around 220,000 clones, about 93% seen once. Sequenced input: PBMCs or T cells enriched from blood (not recorded which). These receptors came from a woman aged 18-29 years who had recovered from COVID-19.

The V call is TRBV9, the J call TRBJ2-1; 12 nucleotides match TRBD2. Germline V CDR1 and CDR2: SGDLS, YYNGEE. This CDR3 is 15 amino acids long. The trim removed 6 bases at V and 11 bases at J, leaving 12 bases unmatched. CDR3 sequence reads: CASTLGASGGAKQFF. In DNA form, the CDR3 reads TGTGCCAGCACCTTAGGGGCTAGCGGGGGGGCGAAGCAGTTCTTC.

The chain is built from TRBV11-2 and TRBJ2-7; 8 bases align to TRBD1. The V gene end was trimmed by 5 bases and the J gene end by 6 bases; junction bases not matched to a gene: 3. CDR1 and CDR2 (germline): SGHAT, FQNNGV. The CDR3 spans 12 residues. The CDR3 sequence: CASSQQGGEQYF. Here the CDR3 DNA reads TGTGCCAGCAGCCAACAGGGGGGCGAGCAGTACTTC. The full variable domain, its missing parts supplied by reference TRBV11-2 and TRBJ2-7, is EAGVAQSPRYKIIEKRQSVAFWCNPISGHATLYWYQQILGQGPKLLIQFQNNGVVDDSQLPKDRFSAERLKGVDSTLKIQPAKLEDSAVYLCASSQQGGEQYFGPGTRLTVT.

This chain uses TRBV5-1 with TRBJ2-7; perhaps TRBD1 as D (5 bases). V lost 1 base and J 5 bases, leaving 16 bases between the germline ends. Germline CDR1 is SGHRS and CDR2 is YFSETQ. The CDR3 contains 15 residues. CDR3 region: CASSLSGSMYNEQYF. In nucleotides, the CDR3 is TGCGCCAGCAGCTTGTCAGGGTCCATGTACAACGAGCAGTACTTC.

The rearrangement links TRBV9 to TRBJ1-1; D gene unclear. The CDR3 has 14 amino acids. Deletions cut 3 bases from V and 2 bases from J, with 11 bases between. CDR1 and CDR2 (germline): SGDLS, YYNGEE. CDR3 amino acids: CASSAQTHNTEAFF. The CDR3 DNA follows: TGTGCCAGCAGCGCCCAGACACATAACACTGAAGCTTTCTTT.

Worth noting for this clone: One junction end disagrees with the germline gene, perhaps due to a read error. The chain uses TRBV7-7 and TRBJ2-5, with TRBD2 matching 8 bases. CDR1 is SSHAT, CDR2 FNYEAQ, per germline (reference sequence). CDR3 size: 15 residues. The CDR3 DNA is TGTGCTAGCAGCGACTCGACCGGGGGGGGAGAGACCCAGTACTTC. Its protein is CASSDSTGGGETQYF.

The rearrangement uses TRBV7-9 and TRBJ1-1; 8 positions match TRBD1. V trimming: 3 bases; J trimming: 11 bases; junction bases outside the gene matches: 5. CDR1 is SEHNR and CDR2 is FQNEAQ in the germline V gene (reference sequence). This CDR3 region has 12 residues. The DNA for the CDR3 is TGTGCCAGCAGCTTTAAAGACAGGGGTGCTTTCTTT. Its translation is CASSFKDRGAFF.

This clone was observed a single time. The V call is TRBV7-3, the J call TRBJ2-3; 10 bases fit TRBD1. CDR1 and CDR2 from the germline V gene are SGHTA and FQGTGA. This CDR3 region has 16 residues. Trimming at V came to 5 bases and at J to 1 base, leaving 6 bases not matched to a gene. The CDR3, as DNA: TGTGCCAGCAGCCTCGACAGGGGGCTGGGCACAGATACGCAGTATTTT. As protein: CASSLDRGLGTDTQYF.

The chain links TRBV9 to TRBJ2-3, with D unresolved. The length of the CDR3 is 15 residues. Germline lookup yields CDR1 SGDLS and CDR2 YYNGEE. V was trimmed by 4 bases and J by 2 bases, leaving 14 bases between them. The CDR3, as DNA: TGTGCCAGCAGCAGAGCTCCCGATATCACAGATACGCAGTATTTT. The encoded protein is CASSRAPDITDTQYF.

The chain couples TRBV7-2 to TRBJ2-3; D perhaps matches TRBD2 (5 bases). Germline loops: CDR1 SGHTA, CDR2 FQGNSA. The CDR3 runs to 15 residues. V lost 4 bases and J 0 bases, leaving 11 bases between the germline ends. The CDR3 DNA follows: TGTGCCAGCAGCTCCGGCCGGACTAGCACAGATACGCAGTATTTT. Its protein product is CASSSGRTSTDTQYF.

The sample holds one count of this clone. The chain has TRBV4-1 and TRBJ1-2, with 7 bases aligning to TRBD1. V lost 4 bases and J lost 8; bases outside the gene matches: 7. The CDR3 totals 13 residues. The germline gives CDR1 MGHRA, CDR2 YSYEKL. CDR3 region: CASSPRDSWGYTF. CDR3 bases: TGCGCCAGCAGCCCTCGGGACAGTTGGGGCTACACCTTC.

V gene TRBV7-8 combines with J gene TRBJ1-2; 10 bases agree with TRBD1. CDR1 is SGHVS, CDR2 FQNEAQ, per germline. Unmatched junction bases numbered 10, after V lost 5 bases and J lost 7 bases. The CDR3 extends over 15 amino acids. The CDR3 is CASSPDRGLMRGYTF. Here the CDR3 DNA reads TGTGCCAGCAGCCCAGACAGGGGGCTTATGCGTGGCTACACCTTC.

The chain links TRBV24-1 to TRBJ2-1, with 9 positions matching TRBD1. V shed 4 bases and J 3 bases; nucleotides not matched to a gene: 6. This CDR3 contains 16 residues. The germline V gene has CDR1 KGHDR and CDR2 SFDVKD. The CDR3 region is CATSEPGQGNYNEQFF. CDR3 nucleotide sequence: TGTGCCACCAGTGAACCGGGACAGGGAAACTACAATGAGCAGTTCTTC.

The chain has TRBV3-1 (or the pseudogene TRBV3-2) and TRBJ1-6; 8 bases agree with TRBD1. The CDR3 is 16 amino acids. CDR1 is LGHDT, CDR2 YNNKEL, per germline (reference sequence). V shed 2 bases and J 10 bases; nucleotides not matched to a gene: 10. CDR3 DNA: TGTGCCAGCAGCCAATCCGACAGGGGATGGCGGTCACCCCTCCACTTT. Its translation: CASSQSDRGWRSPLHF.

In this sample, this clone turned up once. This rearrangement joins TRBV18 to TRBJ2-5; D unresolved. Germline CDR1 is KGHSH and CDR2 is LQKENI. The length of the CDR3 is 13 residues. Trimming took off 2 bases at V and 1 base at J, with 5 bases between the two ends. For the CDR3, the DNA is TGTGCCAGCTCACCAAACAGCCAAGAGACCCAGTACTTC. It encodes CASSPNSQETQYF.

CDR3 amino acids: CASNNGQGHYTF. The CDR3 DNA reads as TGTGCCAGCAATAACGGACAGGGCCACTACACCTTC. The chain couples TRBV6-5 to TRBJ1-2, with 8 positions matching TRBD1. V lost 7 bases, J lost 10 bases, and 8 bases stayed unmatched. The CDR3 contains 12 residues. Per the germline V gene, CDR1 is MNHEY and CDR2 is SVGAGI.

The V gene is TRBV28, the J gene TRBJ2-1; tentative D call: TRBD2 (5 bases). The CDR3 spans 17 residues. Germline values: CDR1 MDHEN, CDR2 SYDVKM. Between the trimmed V and J ends, which lost 8 bases and 2 bases, there was a span of 22 bases. In DNA, the CDR3 is TGTGCCAGCGGAGTCGAGATGGGGAGTCGGGCCTACAATGAGCAGTTCTTC. Protein sequence: CASGVEMGSRAYNEQFF.

The rearrangement joins TRBV20-1 to TRBJ1-2; TRBD1 matches at 9 bases. V lost 3 bases, J lost 5 bases, and 10 bases stayed unmatched. The length of the CDR3 is 15 residues. Germline V gene sequence: CDR1 DFQATT, CDR2 SNEGSKA (reference sequence). The DNA of the CDR3 is TGCAGTGCTAGTGAATTTGGGACAGGGACTTATGGCTACACCTTC. This codes for CSASEFGTGTYGYTF.

The V call is TRBV19, the J call TRBJ2-3; D gene uncertain. The CDR3 is 12 residues long. Germline V gene sequence: CDR1 LNHDA, CDR2 SQIVND (reference sequence). With 1 base removed from V and 5 bases from J, the gap between germline ends came to 4 bases. CDR3 amino acids: CASSIALDTQYF. DNA for the CDR3: TGTGCCAGTAGTATAGCCCTAGATACGCAGTATTTT.